A selection of T cell receptor beta chains follows, all from one sample in a study of OX40 agonist ivuxolimab in advanced cancers. Produced via immunoSEQ multiplex PCR; TCRdb's table is partial and in-frame only. The sample holds tens of thousands of clones, about three quarters seen once. Material: CD4+ or CD8+ T cells sorted from blood, obtained in a trial of the OX40 agonist ivuxolimab. The source of these receptors is an adult with an advanced solid tumor such as melanoma, head and neck, liver or kidney cancer. The CDR3 runs from the conserved cysteine through the conserved F or W. The D gene is left open where the match is weak. Not all rows give a size; the values are once, few, many and, for expanded clones, a class.

CAISESGAGETQYF,TGTGCCATCAGTGAGTCAGGGGCAGGGGAGACCCAGTACTTC,TRBV10-3,-,-,TRBJ2-5
CASSITGGRDTEAFF,TGTGCCAGCAGCATAACAGGGGGCAGGGACACTGAAGCTTTCTTT,TRBV6-1,-,TRBD1,TRBJ1-1
CASSEAWDTALAQFF,TGTGCCAGCAGTGAAGCGTGGGATACGGCCTTAGCGCAGTTCTTC,TRBV6-1,-,-,TRBJ2-1
CASSYLGGPNYGYTF,TGTGCCAGCAGTTACCTAGGGGGGCCCAACTATGGCTACACCTTC,TRBV6-5,-,-,TRBJ1-2
CASSLDGRGLFTGELFF,TGCGCCAGCAGCTTGGATGGTAGGGGCCTTTTCACCGGGGAGCTGTTTTTT,TRBV5-1,-,-,TRBJ2-2
CASNRAVAGGPDTQYF,TGTGCCAGCAATCGGGCGGTAGCGGGAGGACCAGATACGCAGTATTTT,TRBV2,-,TRBD2,TRBJ2-3
CASTRTAQETQYF,TGTGCCAGCACTCGGACAGCTCAAGAGACCCAGTACTTC,TRBV2,-,-,TRBJ2-5
CSVEPGLPPYEQYF,TGCAGCGTCGAACCGGGACTACCACCCTACGAGCAGTACTTC,TRBV29-1,few,TRBD2,TRBJ2-7
CASSPGLAGSTDTQYF,TGCGCCAGCAGCCCCGGACTAGCGGGGAGCACAGATACGCAGTATTTT,TRBV5-1,-,TRBD2,TRBJ2-3
CASSWGPSDTEAFF,TGCGCCAGCAGTTGGGGGCCAAGTGACACTGAAGCTTTCTTT,TRBV10-1,-,-,TRBJ1-1
CASSQEGSSYNSPLHF,TGTGCCAGCAGCCAAGAAGGGAGCTCCTATAATTCACCCCTCCACTTT,TRBV4-2,-,-,TRBJ1-6
CAISESSSHYNEQFF,TGTGCCATCAGTGAGTCTAGCAGCCATTACAATGAGCAGTTCTTC,TRBV10-3,-,-,TRBJ2-1
CASSDREGTEAFF,TGTGCCAGCAGTGACAGGGAGGGAACTGAAGCTTTCTTT,TRBV2,-,-,TRBJ1-1
CASSRLAGVDNEQFF,TGTGCCAGCAGCAGACTAGCGGGAGTGGACAATGAGCAGTTCTTC,TRBV5-6,-,TRBD2,TRBJ2-1
CAWSVPRLDVEQYF,TGCGCCTGGAGTGTACCCAGGCTGGACGTCGAGCAGTACTTC,TRBV30,-,-,TRBJ2-7
CASSEFLGTYGYTF,TGTGCCAGCAGTGAATTTTTAGGAACTTATGGCTACACCTTC,TRBV6-5,-,-,TRBJ1-2
CASSPQFGYYGYTF,TGTGCCAGCAGTCCCCAATTTGGCTACTATGGCTACACCTTC,TRBV2,-,-,TRBJ1-2
CASSLAVASGQETQYF,TGCGCCAGCAGCTTGGCGGTAGCTAGCGGCCAAGAGACCCAGTACTTC,TRBV5-1,-,TRBD2,TRBJ2-5
CASGLLAGTDTQYF,TGTGCCAGTGGGCTACTAGCGGGCACAGATACGCAGTATTTT,TRBV6-5,few,TRBD2,TRBJ2-3
CASSLDRVMETQYF,TGTGCCAGCAGCTTAGATAGGGTAATGGAGACCCAGTACTTC,TRBV7-2,-,-,TRBJ2-5
CASSQGRTGDANTGELFF,TGCGCCAGCAGCCAAGGACGGACGGGTGACGCGAACACCGGGGAGCTGTTTTTT,TRBV4-1,-,-,TRBJ2-2
CASTGTTTGLYGYTF,TGTGCCAGCACCGGAACGACGACAGGGCTCTATGGCTACACCTTC,TRBV6-5,-,TRBD1,TRBJ1-2
CASSSGTSGRENEQYF,TGTGCCAGCAGCTCTGGGACTAGCGGGAGAGAAAACGAGCAGTACTTC,TRBV7-6,-,TRBD2,TRBJ2-7
CASSDTWDSSYEQYF,TGTGCCAGCAGCGACACTTGGGATTCCTCCTACGAGCAGTACTTC,TRBV6-1,-,-,TRBJ2-7
CASSFGELSGELFF,TGTGCCAGCAGTTTCGGGGAATTGTCCGGGGAGCTGTTTTTT,TRBV6-6,-,-,TRBJ2-2
CASSPSPSVYGYTF,TGTGCCAGCAGCCCCTCACCATCGGTCTATGGCTACACCTTC,TRBV7-9,-,-,TRBJ1-2
CASSLGESGGEQYF,TGCGCCAGCAGCTTGGGTGAGAGCGGCGGGGAGCAGTACTTC,TRBV5-1,once,-,TRBJ2-5
CASSIDHNRESEAFF,TGTGCCAGTAGTATAGACCATAACAGGGAATCTGAAGCTTTCTTT,TRBV19,-,-,TRBJ1-1
CASSLFRLAGGVQETQYF,TGTGCCAGCAGCCTATTCAGACTAGCGGGTGGAGTACAAGAGACCCAGTACTTC,TRBV11-2,-,TRBD2,TRBJ2-5
CSVSRTGDTEAFF,TGCAGCGTTTCTAGAACAGGGGACACTGAAGCTTTCTTT,TRBV29-1,-,TRBD1,TRBJ1-1
CASSLYPETYGYTF,TGCGCCAGCAGCTTGTACCCCGAAACCTATGGCTACACCTTC,TRBV5-1,-,-,TRBJ1-2
CASSFYGQGYQPQHF,TGTGCCAGCAGTTTTTACGGACAGGGCTATCAGCCCCAGCATTTT,TRBV28,-,TRBD1,TRBJ1-5
CAWSRGTANQPQHF,TGTGCCTGGAGTCGCGGGACAGCTAATCAGCCCCAGCATTTT,TRBV30,-,TRBD1,TRBJ1-5
CAWSGGGESRRNEKLFF,TGTGCCTGGAGTGGCGGGGGCGAATCTCGGAGAAATGAAAAACTGTTTTTT,TRBV30,-,-,TRBJ1-4
CASSRDGYTGELFF,TGTGCCAGCAGCCGGGACGGATACACCGGGGAGCTGTTTTTT,TRBV5-4,few,-,TRBJ2-2
CASSLGQLETQYF,TGCGCCAGCAGCCTCGGACAGCTAGAGACCCAGTACTTC,TRBV4-1,-,-,TRBJ2-5
CASYGHYGYTF,TGTGCCTCTTACGGTCACTATGGCTACACCTTC,TRBV6-1,once,-,TRBJ1-2
CASQQRQGAYSPLHF,TGTGCCAGTCAGCAACGACAGGGGGCTTATTCACCCCTCCACTTT,TRBV19,few,TRBD1,TRBJ1-6
CASEGGGMAYEQYF,TGTGCCAGCGAGGGGGGAGGGATGGCCTACGAGCAGTACTTC,TRBV6-1,few,-,TRBJ2-7
CASRALGSGANVLTF,TGTGCCAGCAGGGCACTTGGCTCTGGGGCCAACGTCCTGACTTTC,TRBV6-5,-,-,TRBJ2-6
CASSPTSATDTQYF,TGTGCCAGCAGCCCTACTAGCGCCACAGATACGCAGTATTTT,TRBV7-9,-,TRBD2,TRBJ2-3